This T cell receptor (beta chain) comes out of a study of blood T cell repertoires in COVID-19 (dated by TCRdb to 2020 to 2022). In the study overall: Samples from collaborators originated in the United States, Italy and Spain and spanned both the acute and convalescent phases of COVID-19. The repertoires were released in a freely available public database intended as a resource for research on the immune response to SARS-CoV-2. Deeply sampled blood TCRbeta repertoires from subjects exposed to, actively infected with, or recovered from COVID-19 were included in the dataset. Samples were obtained from the ongoing ImmuneRACE study (first 160 participants) and from over 1,000 subjects provided by 6 global collaborators. The prospective study material was composed of cDNA or gDNA derived from T cells, B-cell-depleted T cells, or PBMCs. Where available, HLA class I and class II types were taken from metadata supplied by the sample provider and were not determined by assay-based typing. Nearly every sample came with metadata listing a de-identified subject ID, COVID-19 status, age in years and sex.

Concerning this clone: Its antigen is currently not known. Base qualities were left out, and no much larger clone turns up one base away.

TCRbeta CDR3 regions were amplified from genomic DNA by means of the immunoSEQ Assay, a bias-controlled multiplex PCR. The authors' pipeline ran thus. Within the assay, amplification of reference gene primers was used to estimate how many nucleated cells each sample contained. To quantify the absolute abundance of each unique TCRbeta CDR3 rearrangement, sequence reads were collapsed and filtered. For each sample, productive Simpson clonality was calculated as the square root of Simpson's diversity index over productive rearrangements. TCRdb carries this immuneACCESS record with in-frame sequences only. Its versions omit some clonotypes, under half of them owing to an unresolved V gene in the studies checked, with the rest unexplained. For V, J and clone size, that table is used; D and trimming come from the DNA. Counted in this sample were tens of thousands of clones; over 80% of them appeared once. In total, the top ten clones hold 1.8% of the sample.

Whole blood was collected in K2EDTA tubes by collaborating institutions according to the institutions' own protocols. For TCRbeta analysis, collaborators shipped samples in one of three forms: frozen whole blood, isolated PBMCs, or DNA extracted from either of those sample types. CDR3 length: 13 amino acids, cysteine to phenylalanine. This entry keeps only the CDR3 DNA: 39 bases, framed from base 1. The germline V gene (reference sequence) gives CDR1 as SGHKS and CDR2 as YYEKEE. V is trimmed back by 4 bases and J by 7 bases, and the junction contains 7 bases that no gene match accounts for. Points the paper makes about the study in general: The quantity of clinical and demographic metadata differed by source and by participant and was supplied without curation.

The material sequenced was peripheral blood. The sequence links TRBV5-5 to TRBJ1-1, with TRBD1 identical over 7 junction bases. The clonotype originates from a woman aged 60-75 years with acute or convalescent COVID-19. The DNA reads TGTGCCAGCAGCATAGGGACAGCTGGTGAAGCTTTCTTT. Its translation is CASSIGTAGEAFF.